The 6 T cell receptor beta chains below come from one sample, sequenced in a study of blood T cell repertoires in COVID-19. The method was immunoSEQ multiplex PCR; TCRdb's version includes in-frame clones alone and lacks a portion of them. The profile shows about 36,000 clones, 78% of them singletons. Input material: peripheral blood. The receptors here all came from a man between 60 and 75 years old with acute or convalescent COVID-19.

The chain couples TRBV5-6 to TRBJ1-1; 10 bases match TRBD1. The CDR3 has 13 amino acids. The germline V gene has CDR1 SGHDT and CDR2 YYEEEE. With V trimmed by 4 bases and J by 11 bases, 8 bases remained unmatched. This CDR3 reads CASSPDRGQGAFF. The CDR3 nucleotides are TGTGCCAGCAGCCCTGACAGGGGGCAGGGGGCTTTCTTT.

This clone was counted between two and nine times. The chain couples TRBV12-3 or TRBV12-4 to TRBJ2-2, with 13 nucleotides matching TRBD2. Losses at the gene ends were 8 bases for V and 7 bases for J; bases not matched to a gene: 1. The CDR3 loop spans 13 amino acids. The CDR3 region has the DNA TGTGCCAGCCGGACTAGCGGGAGCGGGGAGCTGTTTTTT. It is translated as CASRTSGSGELFF.

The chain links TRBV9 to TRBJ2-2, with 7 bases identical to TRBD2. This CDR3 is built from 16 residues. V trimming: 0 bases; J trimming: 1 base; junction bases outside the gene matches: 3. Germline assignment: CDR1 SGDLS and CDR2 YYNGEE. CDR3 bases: TGTGCCAGCAGCGTAGCAGCGGGGTGGAACACCGGGGAGCTGTTTTTT. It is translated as CASSVAAGWNTGELFF.

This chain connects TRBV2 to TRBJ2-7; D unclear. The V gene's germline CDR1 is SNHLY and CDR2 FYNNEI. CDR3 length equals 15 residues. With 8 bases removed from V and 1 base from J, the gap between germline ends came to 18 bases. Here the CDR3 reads CASGQALASSYEQYF. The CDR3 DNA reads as TGTGCCAGCGGTCAGGCCTTGGCCAGTTCCTACGAGCAGTACTTC.

The CDR3 loop reads CASSSGQGAQETQYF. As DNA, the CDR3 is TGTGCCAGCAGCTCGGGACAGGGGGCACAAGAGACCCAGTACTTC. J is TRBJ2-5 and V is TRBV7-8, with TRBD1 matching over 12 bases. V shed 4 bases, J shed 2 bases, and the junction held 2 bases outside the gene matches. The CDR3 contains 15 residues. Germline V CDR1 and CDR2: SGHVS, FQNEAQ.

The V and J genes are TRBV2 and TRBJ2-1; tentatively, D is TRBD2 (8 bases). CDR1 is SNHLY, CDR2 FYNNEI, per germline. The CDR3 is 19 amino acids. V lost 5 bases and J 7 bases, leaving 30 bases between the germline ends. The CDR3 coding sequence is TGTGCCAGCAGTCTTTTTGATGCCCTCCGGGAGGGGGCTGGGAATGAGCAGTTCTTC. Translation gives CASSLFDALREGAGNEQFF.